Described below is a single T cell receptor beta chain sequence and its context. What it binds is not known. This sample was taken from a study of beta chain features in type 1 diabetes. The entirety of the isolated RNA underwent reverse transcription, so expressed TCRB transcripts were sequenced. TCRdb keeps only in-frame clones here, not all; method: immunoSEQ multiplex PCR. The data show over 150,000 clones, with about a tenth seen just once and around 0.5% held by the top ten. Study-wide findings and caveats: VDJ junctions in type 1 diabetes patients carried more deletions and fewer insertions. A moderate, significant TCRB CDR3 shortening appeared in type 1 diabetes across four CD4+ subsets.

The CDR3 has 14 amino acids. The V end lost 3 bases, the J end lost 1 base, and 9 bases lay between the germline ends. Germline V gene sequence: CDR1 MDHEN, CDR2 SYDVKM. Every donor had blood drawn once into heparin, 90 to 150 mL on average. This clonotype was obtained from a man younger than 45 with type 1 diabetes. The V gene is TRBV28, the J gene TRBJ1-2; tentatively, D is TRBD1 (6 bases). Sequencing was performed on central memory CD4+ T cells from blood. DNA for the CDR3: TGTGCCAGCAGTTTGCCAGGGGTTAACTATGGCTACACCTTC. It yields the protein CASSLPGVNYGYTF.